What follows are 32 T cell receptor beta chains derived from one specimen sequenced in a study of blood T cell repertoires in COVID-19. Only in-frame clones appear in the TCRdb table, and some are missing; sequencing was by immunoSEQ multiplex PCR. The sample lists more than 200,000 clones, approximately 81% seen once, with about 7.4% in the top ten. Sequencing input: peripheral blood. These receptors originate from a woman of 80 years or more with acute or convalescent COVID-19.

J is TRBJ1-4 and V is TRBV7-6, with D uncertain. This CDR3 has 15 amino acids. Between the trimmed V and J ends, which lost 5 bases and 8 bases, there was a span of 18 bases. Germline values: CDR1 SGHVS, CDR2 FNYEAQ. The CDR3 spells CASSHEGQLREKLFF. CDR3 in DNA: TGTGCCAGCAGCCATGAGGGTCAACTGCGGGAAAAACTGTTTTTT.

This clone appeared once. The CDR3 DNA reads as TGTGCCAGCAGGCAGGAAGCTAACCAAGAGACCCAGTACTTC. It specifies CASRQEANQETQYF. The chain uses TRBV2 and TRBJ2-5; unclear D gene. V was trimmed by 6 bases and J by 0 bases, leaving 11 bases between them. Per the germline V gene, CDR1 is SNHLY and CDR2 is FYNNEI. The CDR3 totals 14 residues.

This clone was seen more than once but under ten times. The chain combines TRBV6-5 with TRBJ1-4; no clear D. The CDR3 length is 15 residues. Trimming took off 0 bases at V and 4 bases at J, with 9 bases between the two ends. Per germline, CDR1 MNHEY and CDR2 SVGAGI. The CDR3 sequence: CASSYSGDDNEKLFF. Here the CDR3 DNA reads TGTGCCAGCAGTTACTCAGGAGATGATAATGAAAAACTGTTTTTT.

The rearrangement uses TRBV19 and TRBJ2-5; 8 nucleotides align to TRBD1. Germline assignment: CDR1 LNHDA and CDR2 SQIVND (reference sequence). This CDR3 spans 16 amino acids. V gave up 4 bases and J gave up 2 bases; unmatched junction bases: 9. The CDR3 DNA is TGTGCCAGTAGTACGCGGACAGGGTTGAGGCAAGAGACCCAGTACTTC. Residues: CASSTRTGLRQETQYF.

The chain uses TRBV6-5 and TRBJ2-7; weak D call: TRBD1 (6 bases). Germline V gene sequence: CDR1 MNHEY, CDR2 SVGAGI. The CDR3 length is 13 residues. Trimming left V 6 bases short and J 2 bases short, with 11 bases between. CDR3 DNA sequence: TGTGCCAGCAGCCGGGACAAGACCTACGAGCAGTACTTC. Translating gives CASSRDKTYEQYF.

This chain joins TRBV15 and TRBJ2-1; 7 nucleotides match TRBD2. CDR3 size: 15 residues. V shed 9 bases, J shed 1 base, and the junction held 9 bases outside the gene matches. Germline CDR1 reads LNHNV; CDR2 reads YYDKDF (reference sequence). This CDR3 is CATSPGGRSYNEQFF. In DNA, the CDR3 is TGTGCCACGTCCCCGGGGGGACGATCCTACAATGAGCAGTTCTTC.

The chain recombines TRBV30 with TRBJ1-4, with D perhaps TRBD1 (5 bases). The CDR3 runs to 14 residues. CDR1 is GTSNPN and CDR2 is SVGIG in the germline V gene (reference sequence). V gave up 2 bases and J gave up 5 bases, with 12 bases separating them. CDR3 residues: CAWSLGRSNEKLFF. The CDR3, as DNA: TGTGCCTGGAGTTTGGGGCGCTCGAATGAAAAACTGTTTTTT.

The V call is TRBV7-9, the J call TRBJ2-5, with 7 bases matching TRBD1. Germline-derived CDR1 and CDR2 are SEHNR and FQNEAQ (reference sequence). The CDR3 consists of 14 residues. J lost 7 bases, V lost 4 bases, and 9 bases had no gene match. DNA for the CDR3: TGTGCCAGCAGCTACGGACAGGCCGAAGTGACCCAGTACTTC. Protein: CASSYGQAEVTQYF.

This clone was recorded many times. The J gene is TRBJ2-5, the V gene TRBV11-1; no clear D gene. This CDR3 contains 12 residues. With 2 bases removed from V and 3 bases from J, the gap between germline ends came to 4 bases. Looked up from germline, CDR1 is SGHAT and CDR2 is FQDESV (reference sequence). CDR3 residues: CASSLTEETQYF. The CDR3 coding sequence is TGTGCCAGCAGCTTAACGGAAGAGACCCAGTACTTC.

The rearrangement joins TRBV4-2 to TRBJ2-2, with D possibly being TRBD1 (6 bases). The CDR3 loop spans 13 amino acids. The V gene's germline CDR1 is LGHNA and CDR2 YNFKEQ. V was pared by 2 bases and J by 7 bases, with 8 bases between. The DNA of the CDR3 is TGTGCCAGCAGCCAACAGGGGTACGGGGAGCTGTTTTTT. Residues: CASSQQGYGELFF.

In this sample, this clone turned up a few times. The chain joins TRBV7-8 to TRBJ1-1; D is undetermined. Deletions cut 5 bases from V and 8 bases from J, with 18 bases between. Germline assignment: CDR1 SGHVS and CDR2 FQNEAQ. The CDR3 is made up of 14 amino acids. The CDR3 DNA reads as TGTGCCAGCAGCCGAGTGGGAGGGTCTATAGAAGCTTTCTTT. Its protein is CASSRVGGSIEAFF.

CDR3 amino acids: CASSFFRGRPLSTDTQYF. CDR3 DNA: TGTGCCAGCAGCTTTTTCAGGGGGCGACCCCTATCCACAGATACGCAGTATTTT. The chain joins TRBV11-2 to TRBJ2-3; 8 nucleotides agree with TRBD1. The germline gives CDR1 SGHAT, CDR2 FQNNGV. This CDR3 comprises 18 residues. With 3 bases clipped from V and 2 bases from J, the junction kept 13 bases outside the gene matches.

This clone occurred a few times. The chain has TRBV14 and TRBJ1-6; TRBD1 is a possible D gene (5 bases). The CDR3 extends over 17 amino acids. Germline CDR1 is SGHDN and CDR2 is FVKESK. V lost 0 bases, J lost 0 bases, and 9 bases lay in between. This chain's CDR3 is CASSQEGRSSYNSPLHF. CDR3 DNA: TGTGCCAGCAGCCAAGAGGGGCGCAGCTCCTATAATTCACCCCTCCACTTT.

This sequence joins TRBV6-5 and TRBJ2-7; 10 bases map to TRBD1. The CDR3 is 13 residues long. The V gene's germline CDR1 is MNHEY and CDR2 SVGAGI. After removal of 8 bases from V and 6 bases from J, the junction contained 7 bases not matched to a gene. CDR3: CASLSGTGVEQYF. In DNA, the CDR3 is TGTGCCAGCTTATCCGGGACAGGGGTCGAGCAGTACTTC.

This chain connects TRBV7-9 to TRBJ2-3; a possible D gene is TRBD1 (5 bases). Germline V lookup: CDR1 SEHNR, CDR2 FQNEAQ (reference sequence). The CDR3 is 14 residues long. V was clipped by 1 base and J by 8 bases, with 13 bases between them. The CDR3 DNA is TGTGCCAGCAGCTTAGAGGGGTTGGGGTTTACGCAGTATTTT. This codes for CASSLEGLGFTQYF. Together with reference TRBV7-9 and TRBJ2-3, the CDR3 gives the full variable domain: DTGVSQNPRHKITKRGQNVTFRCDPISEHNRLYWYRQTLGQGPEFLTYFQNEAQLEKSRLLSDRFSAERPKGSFSTLEIQRTEQGDSAMYLCASSLEGLGFTQYFGPGTRLTVL.

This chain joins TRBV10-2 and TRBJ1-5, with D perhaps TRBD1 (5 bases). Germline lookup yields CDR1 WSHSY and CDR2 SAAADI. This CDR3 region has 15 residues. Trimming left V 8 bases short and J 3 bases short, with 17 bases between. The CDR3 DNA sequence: TGCGCCAGCGCCGGGGGAACAGGAGTCAATCAGCCCCAGCATTTT. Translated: CASAGGTGVNQPQHF.

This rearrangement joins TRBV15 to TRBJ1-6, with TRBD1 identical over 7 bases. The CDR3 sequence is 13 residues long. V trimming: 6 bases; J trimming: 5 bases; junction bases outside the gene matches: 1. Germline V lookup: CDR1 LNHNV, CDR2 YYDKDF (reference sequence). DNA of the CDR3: TGTGCCACCAGGACAGGGAATAATTCACCCCTCCACTTT. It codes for CATRTGNNSPLHF. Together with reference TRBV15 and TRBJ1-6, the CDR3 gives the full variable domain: DAMVIQNPRYQVTQFGKPVTLSCSQTLNHNVMYWYQQKSSQAPKLLFHYYDKDFNNEADTPDNFQSRRPNTSFCFLDIRSPGLGDTAMYLCATRTGNNSPLHFGNGTRLTVT.

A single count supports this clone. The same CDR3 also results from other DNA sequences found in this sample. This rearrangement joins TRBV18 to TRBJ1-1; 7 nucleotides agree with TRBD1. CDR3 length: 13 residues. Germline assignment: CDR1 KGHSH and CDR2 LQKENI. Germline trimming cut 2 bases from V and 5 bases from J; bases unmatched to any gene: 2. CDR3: CASSPTGDTEAFF. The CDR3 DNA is TGTGCCAGCTCACCAACAGGGGATACTGAAGCTTTCTTT.

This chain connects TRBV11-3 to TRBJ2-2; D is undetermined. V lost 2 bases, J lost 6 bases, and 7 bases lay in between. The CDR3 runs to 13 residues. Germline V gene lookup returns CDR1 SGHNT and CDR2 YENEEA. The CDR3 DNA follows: TGTGCCAGCAGCTTACTAGTAGCCGGGGAGCTGTTTTTT. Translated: CASSLLVAGELFF.

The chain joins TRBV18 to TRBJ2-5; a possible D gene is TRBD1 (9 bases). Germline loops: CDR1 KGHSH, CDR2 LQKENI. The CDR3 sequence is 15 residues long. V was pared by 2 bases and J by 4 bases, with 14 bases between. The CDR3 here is CASSPGTGTRETQYF. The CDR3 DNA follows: TGTGCCAGCTCACCAGGGACAGGGACTAGAGAGACCCAGTACTTC.

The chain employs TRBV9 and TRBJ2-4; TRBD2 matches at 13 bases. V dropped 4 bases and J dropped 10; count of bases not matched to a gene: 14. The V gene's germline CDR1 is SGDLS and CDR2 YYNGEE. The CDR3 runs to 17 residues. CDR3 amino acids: CASSKGLGTSGIVIQYF. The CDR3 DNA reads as TGTGCCAGCAGCAAAGGCCTCGGGACTAGCGGGATAGTAATTCAGTACTTC.

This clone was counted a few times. CDR3 bases: TGTGCCAGCAGCGCCCGACCGGGGGGCTACACCTTC. This gives the protein CASSARPGGYTF. The chain carries TRBV3-1 (or the pseudogene TRBV3-2) and TRBJ1-2; D not resolved. This CDR3 is 12 amino acids long. The V gene's germline CDR1 is LGHDT and CDR2 YNNKEL (reference sequence). The ends were cut back, 5 bases at V and 8 bases at J, with 12 bases in the middle.

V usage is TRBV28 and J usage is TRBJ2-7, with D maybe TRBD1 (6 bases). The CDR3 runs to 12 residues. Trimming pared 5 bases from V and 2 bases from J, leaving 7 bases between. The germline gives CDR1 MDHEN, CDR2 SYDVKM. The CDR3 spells CASSGDTYEQYF. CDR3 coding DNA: TGTGCCAGCAGTGGGGACACCTACGAGCAGTACTTC.

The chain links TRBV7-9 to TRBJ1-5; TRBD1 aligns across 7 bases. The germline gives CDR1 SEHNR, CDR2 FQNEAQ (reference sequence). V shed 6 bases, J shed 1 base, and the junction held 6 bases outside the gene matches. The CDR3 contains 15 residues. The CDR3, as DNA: TGTGCCAGCAGTCGACAGGGTGGGAGCAATCAGCCCCAGCATTTT. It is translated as CASSRQGGSNQPQHF.

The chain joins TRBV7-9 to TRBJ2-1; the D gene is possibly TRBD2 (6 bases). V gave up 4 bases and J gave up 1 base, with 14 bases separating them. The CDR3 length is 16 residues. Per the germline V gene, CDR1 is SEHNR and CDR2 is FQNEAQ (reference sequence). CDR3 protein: CASSSFSGRSYNEQFF. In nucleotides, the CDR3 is TGTGCCAGCAGCTCCTTCAGCGGGCGTTCCTACAATGAGCAGTTCTTC.

The CDR3 reads CASSVLGSAGVDEQYF. CDR3 nucleotides: TGTGCCAGCAGCGTCCTGGGATCAGCGGGAGTTGACGAGCAGTACTTC. This chain links TRBV9 with TRBJ2-7; TRBD2 matches 8 bases. With V trimmed by 2 bases and J by 5 bases, 12 bases remained unmatched. CDR3 length: 16 amino acids. The germline V gene has CDR1 SGDLS and CDR2 YYNGEE.

The CDR3 bases are TGTGCCATCAGTGAAAATCTGAGGATTAATTCACCCCTCCACTTT. It encodes CAISENLRINSPLHF. This chain links TRBV10-3 with TRBJ1-6; D call uncertain. CDR1 ENHRY and CDR2 SYGVKD come from the germline V gene. This CDR3 contains 15 residues. V was clipped by 3 bases and J by 6 bases, with 12 bases between them.

The CDR3 region is CASSPKLAGGPTQETQYF. The CDR3 DNA follows: TGTGCCAGCAGCCCAAAACTAGCGGGAGGGCCGACGCAAGAGACCCAGTACTTC. The rearrangement joins TRBV3-1 (or the pseudogene TRBV3-2) to TRBJ2-5, with TRBD2 matching over 13 bases. Germline lookup yields CDR1 LGHDT and CDR2 YNNKEL (reference sequence). Trimming cost V 4 bases and J 2 bases; bases outside gene matches: 10. The CDR3 loop spans 18 amino acids.

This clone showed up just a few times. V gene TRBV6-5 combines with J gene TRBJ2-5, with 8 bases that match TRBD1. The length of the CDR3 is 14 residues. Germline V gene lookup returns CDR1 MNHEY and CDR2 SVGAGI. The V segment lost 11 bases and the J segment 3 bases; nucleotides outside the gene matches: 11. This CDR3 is CASRDRLGKETQYF. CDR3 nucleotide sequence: TGTGCCTCCCGGGACAGGCTAGGCAAAGAGACCCAGTACTTC.

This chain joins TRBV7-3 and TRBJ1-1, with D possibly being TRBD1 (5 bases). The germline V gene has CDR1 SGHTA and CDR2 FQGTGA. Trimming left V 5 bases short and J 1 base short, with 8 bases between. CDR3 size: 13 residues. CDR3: CASSADRNTEAFF. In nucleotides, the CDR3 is TGTGCCAGCAGCGCAGACAGGAACACTGAAGCTTTCTTT.

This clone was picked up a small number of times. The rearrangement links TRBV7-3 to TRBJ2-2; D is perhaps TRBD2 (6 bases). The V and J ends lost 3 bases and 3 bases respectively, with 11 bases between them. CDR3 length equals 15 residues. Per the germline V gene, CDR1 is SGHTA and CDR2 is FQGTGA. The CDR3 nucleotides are TGTGCCAGCAGCTTTACTGGGACTTACACCGGGGAGCTGTTTTTT. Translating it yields CASSFTGTYTGELFF.

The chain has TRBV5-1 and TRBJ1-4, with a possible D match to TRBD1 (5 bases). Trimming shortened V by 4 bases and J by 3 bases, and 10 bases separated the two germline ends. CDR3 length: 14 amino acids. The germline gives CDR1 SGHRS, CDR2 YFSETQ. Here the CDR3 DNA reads TGCGCCAGCAGCCTTCAGGGTGCTAATGAAAAACTGTTTTTT. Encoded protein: CASSLQGANEKLFF.